This T cell receptor beta chain was retrieved from a study of OX40 agonist ivuxolimab in advanced cancers. Study findings and constraints: Not determined was the antigen specificity of the expanded peripheral T cells.

Using immunoSEQ multiplex PCR, the repertoire was profiled, and TCRdb retains in-frame clones only, with some absent. The sample lists tens of thousands of clones; roughly 84% were seen once. The CDR3 has 14 amino acids. V trimming: 7 bases; J trimming: 5 bases; junction bases outside the gene matches: 9. Germline CDR1 reads MNHEY; CDR2 reads SMNVEV (reference sequence). In the case of this clone: Its specificity is unknown.

This clonotype originated in an adult with an advanced solid tumor such as melanoma, head and neck, liver or kidney cancer. Sequenced here: CD4+ or CD8+ T cells sorted from blood, sampled in a trial of the OX40 agonist ivuxolimab. The V gene is TRBV27, the J gene TRBJ2-7; 9 bases are a match to TRBD2. CDR3: CASMRLAGDNEQYF. Here the CDR3 DNA reads TGTGCCAGCATGAGGTTAGCGGGGGATAACGAGCAGTACTTC.